The sequence of this TCR beta chain was determined in a study of CD8 T cells in ankylosing spondylitis. Overall study findings and caveats: Roughly eight highly homologous variants made up a TCR beta motif that seemed to typify ankylosing spondylitis blood.

The CDR3 is 14 amino acids. Between the trimmed V and J ends, which lost 6 bases and 5 bases, there was a span of 14 bases. Germline loops: CDR1 MDHEN, CDR2 SYDVKM. This clonotype was recorded many times. Its antigen is currently unknown. From the 5' RACE reads, TCRdb called clonotypes with MiXCR, one entry per CDR3 protein. The sample comprises roughly 35,000 distinct CDR3 sequences, 13% of which are singletons, and approximately 33% rests with the top ten. The clonotype comes from a male donor with ankylosing spondylitis. The sequenced sample consisted of synovial fluid, either unsorted or a sorted T cell fraction (not recorded which). The genes are TRBV28 and TRBJ1-3; D uncertain. The CDR3 reads CASSLRATRNTIYF. The CDR3, as DNA: TGTGCCAGCAGCCTAAGAGCTACAAGAAACACCATATATTTT. Full variable domain (rest looked up from reference TRBV28 and TRBJ1-3): DVKVTQSSRYLVKRTGEKVFLECVQDMDHENMFWYRQDPGLGLRLIYFSYDVKMKEKGDIPEGYSVSREKKERFSLILESASTNQTSMYLCASSLRATRNTIYFGEGSWLTVV.